The following is a T cell receptor (beta chain) sequence with its context. Its antigen remains unidentified. This CDR3 has 14 residues. The trim removed 5 bases at V and 6 bases at J, leaving 5 bases unmatched. The germline gives CDR1 SGHVS, CDR2 FNYEAQ. The data belong to a study of T-cell reconstitution after alpha-beta-depleted transplantation in children. Study-level results: The study reportedly traced alpha-beta T cells about two months after transplant to several hundred expanded graft clones. A year had passed since transplant, and T-cell counts and diversity by then came mostly from newly produced T cells.

Unique molecular identifiers were built into the TCRbeta library. Each CDR3 protein is one row after TCRdb ran MiXCR on the PCR reads. The sample has about 300,000 distinct CDR3 sequences; 10% are singletons. The gene calls are TRBV7-6 and TRBJ2-7, with TRBD1 matching 12 bases. The receptor was derived from a boy under three years old with acute myeloid leukemia, due to receive a stem cell transplant. The starting material was PBMCs, obtained before TCRalphabeta/CD19-depleted stem cell transplant. CDR3 coding DNA: TGTGCCAGCAGCGACTCGGGACAGGGGGCCGAGCAGTACTTC. Its translation is CASSDSGQGAEQYF. Full variable domain (outside the CDR3, taken from reference TRBV7-6 and TRBJ2-7): GAGVSQSPRYKVTKRGQDVALRCDPISGHVSLYWYRQALGQGPEFLTYFNYEAQQDKSGLPNDRFSAERPEGSISTLTIQRTEQRDSAMYRCASSDSGQGAEQYFGPGTRLTVT.